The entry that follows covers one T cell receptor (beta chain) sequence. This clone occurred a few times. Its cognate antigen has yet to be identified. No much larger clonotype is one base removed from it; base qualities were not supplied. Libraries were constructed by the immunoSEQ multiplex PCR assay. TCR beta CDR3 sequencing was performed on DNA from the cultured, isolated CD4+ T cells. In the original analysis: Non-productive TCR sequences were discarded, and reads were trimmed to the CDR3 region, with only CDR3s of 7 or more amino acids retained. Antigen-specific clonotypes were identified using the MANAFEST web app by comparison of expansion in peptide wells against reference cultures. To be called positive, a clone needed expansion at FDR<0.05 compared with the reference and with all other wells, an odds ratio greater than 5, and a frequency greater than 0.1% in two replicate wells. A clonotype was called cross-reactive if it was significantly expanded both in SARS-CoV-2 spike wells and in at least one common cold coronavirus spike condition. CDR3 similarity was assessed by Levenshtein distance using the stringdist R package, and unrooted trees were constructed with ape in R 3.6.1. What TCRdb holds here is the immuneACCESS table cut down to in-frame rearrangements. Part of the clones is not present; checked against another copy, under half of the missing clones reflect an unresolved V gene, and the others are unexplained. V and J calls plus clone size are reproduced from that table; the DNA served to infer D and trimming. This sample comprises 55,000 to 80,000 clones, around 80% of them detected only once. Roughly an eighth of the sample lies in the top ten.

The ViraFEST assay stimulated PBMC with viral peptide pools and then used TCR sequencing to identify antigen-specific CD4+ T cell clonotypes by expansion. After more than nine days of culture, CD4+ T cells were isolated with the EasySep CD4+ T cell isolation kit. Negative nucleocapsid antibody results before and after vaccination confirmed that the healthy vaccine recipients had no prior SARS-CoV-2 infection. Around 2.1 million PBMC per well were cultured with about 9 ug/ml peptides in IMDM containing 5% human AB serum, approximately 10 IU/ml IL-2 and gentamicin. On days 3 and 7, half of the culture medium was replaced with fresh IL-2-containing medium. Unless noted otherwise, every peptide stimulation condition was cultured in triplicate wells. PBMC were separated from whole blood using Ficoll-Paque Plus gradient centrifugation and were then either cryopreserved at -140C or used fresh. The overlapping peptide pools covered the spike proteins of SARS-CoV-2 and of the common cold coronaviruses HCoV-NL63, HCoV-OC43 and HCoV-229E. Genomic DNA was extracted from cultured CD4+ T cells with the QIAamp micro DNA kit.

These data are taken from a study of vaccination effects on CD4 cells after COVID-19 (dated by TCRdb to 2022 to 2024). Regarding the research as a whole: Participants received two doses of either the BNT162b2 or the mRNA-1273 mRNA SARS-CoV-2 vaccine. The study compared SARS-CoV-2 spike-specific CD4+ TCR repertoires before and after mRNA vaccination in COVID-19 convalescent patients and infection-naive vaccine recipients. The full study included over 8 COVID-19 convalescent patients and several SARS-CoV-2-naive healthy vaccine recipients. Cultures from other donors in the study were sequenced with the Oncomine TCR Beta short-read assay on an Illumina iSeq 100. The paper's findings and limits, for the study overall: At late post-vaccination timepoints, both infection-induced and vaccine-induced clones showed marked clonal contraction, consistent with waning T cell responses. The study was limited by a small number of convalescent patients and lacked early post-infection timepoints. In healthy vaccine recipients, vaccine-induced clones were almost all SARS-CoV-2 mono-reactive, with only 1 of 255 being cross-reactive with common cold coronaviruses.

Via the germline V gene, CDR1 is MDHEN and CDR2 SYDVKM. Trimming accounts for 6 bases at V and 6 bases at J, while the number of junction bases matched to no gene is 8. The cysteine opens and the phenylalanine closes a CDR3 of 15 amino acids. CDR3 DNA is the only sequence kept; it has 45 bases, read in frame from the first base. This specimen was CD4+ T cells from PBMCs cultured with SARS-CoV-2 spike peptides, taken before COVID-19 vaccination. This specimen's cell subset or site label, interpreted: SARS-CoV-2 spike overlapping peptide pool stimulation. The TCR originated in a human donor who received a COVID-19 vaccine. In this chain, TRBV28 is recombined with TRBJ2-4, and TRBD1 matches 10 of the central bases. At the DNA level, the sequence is TGTGCCAGCAGCCTCGACAGGGGGCGGGGAAACATTCAGTACTTC. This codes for CASSLDRGRGNIQYF. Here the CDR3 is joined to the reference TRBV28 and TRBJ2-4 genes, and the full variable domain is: DVKVTQSSRYLVKRTGEKVFLECVQDMDHENMFWYRQDPGLGLRLIYFSYDVKMKEKGDIPEGYSVSREKKERFSLILESASTNQTSMYLCASSLDRGRGNIQYFGAGTRLSVL.